Following are 26 T cell receptor beta chains from one sample sequenced in a study of shared T cell receptors in the human thymus. Sequencing used immunoSEQ multiplex PCR; TCRdb keeps in-frame clones, though not all of them. The data show 640,000 or so clones, with roughly 86% seen just once and under 0.01% held by the top ten. These sequences were also reported in another study, on human thymus T cells.

Sample: thymocytes. These receptors all stem from a boy in the first two years of life with a congenital heart defect.

The chain joins TRBV9 to TRBJ2-1; 9 nucleotides align to TRBD2. In germline, CDR1 is SGDLS, CDR2 YYNGEE. CDR3 size: 18 residues. Trimming at V came to 1 base and at J to 8 bases, leaving 16 bases not matched to a gene. The CDR3 loop reads CASSVFSRREGPGDEQFF. CDR3 sequence (DNA): TGTGCCAGCAGCGTATTCTCCCGGCGGGAGGGCCCAGGGGATGAGCAGTTCTTC.

This clone was detected a few times. V gene TRBV4-2 combines with J gene TRBJ1-4; maybe TRBD1 (5 bases). The CDR3 sequence is 12 residues long. Germline V gives CDR1 LGHNA, CDR2 YNFKEQ. V lost 2 bases to trimming and J lost 8 bases, with 6 bases between them. The chain's CDR3 is CASSQRQEKLFF. The CDR3 DNA is TGTGCCAGCAGCCAACGACAGGAAAAACTGTTTTTT.

The chain uses TRBV28 and TRBJ1-3; D is uncertain. Trimming pared 8 bases from V and 1 base from J, leaving 18 bases between. This CDR3 spans 16 amino acids. Per the germline V gene, CDR1 is MDHEN and CDR2 is SYDVKM. The CDR3 nucleotides read TGTGCCAGCTCCCCCGGCGGGTTCGGGTCTGGAAACACCATATATTTT. It translates to CASSPGGFGSGNTIYF.

In DNA form, the CDR3 reads TGTGCCAGCAGCGCGTCCGTCGACGGACTAGCATACAATGAGCAGTTCTTC. Residues: CASSASVDGLAYNEQFF. This chain uses TRBV9 with TRBJ2-1; 8 nucleotides line up with TRBD2. The CDR3 has 17 amino acids. Germline CDR1 SGDLS, CDR2 YYNGEE. V dropped 3 bases and J dropped 4; count of bases not matched to a gene: 12. Together with reference TRBV9 and TRBJ2-1, the CDR3 gives the full variable domain: DSGVTQTPKHLITATGQRVTLRCSPRSGDLSVYWYQQSLDQGLQFLIQYYNGEERAKGNILERFSAQQFPDLHSELNLSSLELGDSALYFCASSASVDGLAYNEQFFGPGTRLTVL.

The V call is TRBV19, the J call TRBJ1-1, with 7 nucleotides matching TRBD1. The V segment lost 4 bases and the J segment 11 bases; nucleotides outside the gene matches: 13. Per germline, CDR1 LNHDA and CDR2 SQIVND (reference sequence). The length of the CDR3 is 14 residues. CDR3 amino acids: CASSTPGQLFKAFF. DNA for the CDR3: TGTGCCAGTAGTACCCCGGGACAGTTGTTTAAGGCTTTCTTT.

V and J are TRBV7-2 and TRBJ1-2, with D unclear. V lost 2 bases to trimming and J lost 9 bases, with 19 bases between them. This CDR3 contains 15 residues. Germline V CDR1 and CDR2: SGHTA, FQGNSA. The CDR3 here is CASSLPLPSARRYTF. The CDR3 bases are TGTGCCAGCAGCTTACCCCTTCCATCGGCGCGGCGCTACACCTTC.

V usage is TRBV6-6 and J usage is TRBJ2-7, with TRBD1 identical over 7 bases. V was pared by 6 bases and J by 1 base, with 9 bases of the junction left unmatched. The CDR3 loop spans 15 amino acids. Germline assignment: CDR1 MNHNY and CDR2 SVGAGI (reference sequence). As DNA, the CDR3 is TGTGCCAGCAGCCGGGACAGCCGGATTTCCTACGAGCAGTACTTC. Translated: CASSRDSRISYEQYF.

The chain uses TRBV2 and TRBJ1-3; 7 nucleotides align to TRBD1. Unmatched junction bases numbered 8, after V lost 6 bases and J lost 0 bases. Germline V gives CDR1 SNHLY, CDR2 FYNNEI. This CDR3 is built from 16 residues. DNA of the CDR3: TGTGCCAGCAGGGAAAAGGGGGCTCGCTCTGGAAACACCATATATTTT. Residues: CASREKGARSGNTIYF.

The chain combines TRBV7-9 with TRBJ2-7; the match to TRBD2 covers 8 bases. This CDR3 has 19 residues. Germline V gives CDR1 SEHNR, CDR2 FQNEAQ (reference sequence). V was pared by 1 base and J by 4 bases, with 18 bases of the junction left unmatched. The CDR3 sequence: CASSLVVRSGSGRGYEQYF. DNA for the CDR3: TGTGCCAGCAGCTTAGTGGTACGCTCGGGGAGCGGGAGAGGTTACGAGCAGTACTTC.

This rearrangement joins TRBV4-2 to TRBJ1-5; 10 bases match TRBD1. Per the germline V gene, CDR1 is LGHNA and CDR2 is YNFKEQ. The CDR3 extends over 22 amino acids. With V trimmed by 0 bases and J by 0 bases, 17 bases remained unmatched. The DNA for the CDR3 is TGTGCCAGCAGCCAAGAGGGCGGGGGGGACAGGGGATCCCGTTATAGCAATCAGCCCCAGCATTTT. Its translation is CASSQEGGGDRGSRYSNQPQHF.

This clone was seen only once. This chain connects TRBV11-2 to TRBJ1-1; no definite D call. Germline assignment: CDR1 SGHAT and CDR2 FQNNGV. This CDR3 has 14 residues. V was trimmed by 0 bases and J by 0 bases, leaving 5 bases between them. The CDR3 protein is CASSLDRLNTEAFF. CDR3 sequence (DNA): TGTGCCAGCAGCTTAGACCGTCTGAACACTGAAGCTTTCTTT.

The rearrangement links TRBV28 to TRBJ1-1; 7 bases fit TRBD1. The germline CDR1 and CDR2 sequences are MDHEN and SYDVKM. The CDR3 totals 14 residues. V lost 3 bases to trimming and J lost 1 base; unmatched junction nucleotides: 2. The CDR3 sequence is CASSFGTENTEAFF. The CDR3 region has the DNA TGTGCCAGCAGTTTTGGGACAGAGAACACTGAAGCTTTCTTT. Looking up the rest from reference TRBV28 and TRBJ1-1 gives the full variable domain: DVKVTQSSRYLVKRTGEKVFLECVQDMDHENMFWYRQDPGLGLRLIYFSYDVKMKEKGDIPEGYSVSREKKERFSLILESASTNQTSMYLCASSFGTENTEAFFGQGTRLTVV.

In DNA, the CDR3 is TGTGCCAGCAAGGCGGGGAGAAAATACGAGCAGTACTTC. The encoded protein is CASKAGRKYEQYF. This chain uses TRBV6-5 with TRBJ2-7, with D possibly being TRBD2 (6 bases). Germline-derived CDR1 and CDR2 are MNHEY and SVGAGI. CDR3 size: 13 residues. The V end lost 7 bases, the J end lost 4 bases, and 14 bases lay between the germline ends.

The J gene is TRBJ2-3, the V gene TRBV6-5; 10 nucleotides agree with TRBD2. In germline, CDR1 is MNHEY, CDR2 SVGAGI. J lost 5 bases, V lost 5 bases, and 7 bases had no gene match. The CDR3 consists of 15 residues. CDR3 in amino acids: CASSGSGGARDTQYF. In nucleotides, the CDR3 is TGTGCCAGCAGTGGGAGCGGGGGGGCCCGAGATACGCAGTATTTT.

This chain links TRBV5-6 with TRBJ2-1; 12 positions agree with TRBD2. From germline, CDR1 is SGHDT and CDR2 YYEEEE. The CDR3 is 15 residues long. V lost 8 bases and J lost 8; bases outside the gene matches: 11. The CDR3 DNA is TGTGCCAGTCACCTGCTAGCGGGGGGGCCTGATGAGCAGTTCTTC. Its protein product is CASHLLAGGPDEQFF.

The V gene is TRBV5-6, the J gene TRBJ2-1; 7 nucleotides align to TRBD2. Germline values: CDR1 SGHDT, CDR2 YYEEEE. There are 15 residues in the CDR3. The J segment lost 15 bases and the V segment lost 4 bases, leaving 19 bases of the junction unmatched. The DNA of the CDR3 is TGTGCCAGCAGCCTTTTCGGAGGGGAGGGCCACCTCGGGTTCTTC. Translation: CASSLFGGEGHLGFF.

The genes are TRBV13 and TRBJ1-5; the match to TRBD1 covers 7 bases. This CDR3 region has 17 residues. J gave up 0 bases and V 4 bases, and 9 bases lay outside the gene matches. Germline V CDR1 and CDR2: PRHDT, FYEKMQ (reference sequence). The CDR3 sequence: CASSSRTGRLSNQPQHF. In DNA form, the CDR3 reads TGTGCCAGCAGCTCCAGGACAGGTCGTCTTAGCAATCAGCCCCAGCATTTT.

This chain uses TRBV6-6 with TRBJ1-1; TRBD1 agrees at 7 bases. The CDR3 has 12 residues. V dropped 3 bases and J dropped 11; count of bases not matched to a gene: 6. Germline CDR1 MNHNY, CDR2 SVGAGI (reference sequence). Here the CDR3 DNA reads TGTGCCAGCAGTTATCGGAAAGGGGGCGCTTTCTTT. It codes for CASSYRKGGAFF.

The rearrangement links TRBV18 to TRBJ2-7, with TRBD2 matching 8 bases. After removal of 7 bases from V and 0 bases from J, the junction contained 11 bases not matched to a gene. Germline V CDR1 and CDR2: KGHSH, LQKENI. The length of the CDR3 is 16 residues. The CDR3 sequence: CASWGRLANVSYEQYF. DNA for the CDR3: TGTGCCAGCTGGGGGAGACTAGCGAACGTCTCCTACGAGCAGTACTTC. The full variable domain, with the rest looked up from reference TRBV18 and TRBJ2-7, is NAGVMQNPRHLVRRRGQEARLRCSPMKGHSHVYWYRQLPEEGLKFMVYLQKENIIDESGMPKERFSAEFPKEGPSILRIQQVVRGDSAAYFCASWGRLANVSYEQYFGPGTRLTVT.

The J gene is TRBJ1-1, the V gene TRBV14; 8 positions match TRBD1. CDR1 and CDR2 (germline): SGHDN, FVKESK. The CDR3 is made up of 14 amino acids. J gave up 11 bases and V 3 bases, and 11 bases lay outside the gene matches. The CDR3, as DNA: TGTGCCAGCAGCCAGATTCCGCAGGGGGCTGTCGCTTTCTTT. This gives the protein CASSQIPQGAVAFF.

This clone showed up just a few times. The rearrangement uses TRBV18 and TRBJ2-2, with no clear D. The CDR3 has 12 amino acids. V was clipped by 3 bases and J by 3 bases, with 2 bases between them. Germline loops: CDR1 KGHSH, CDR2 LQKENI. The CDR3 DNA sequence: TGTGCCAGCTCACCCTACACCGGGGAGCTGTTTTTT. This codes for CASSPYTGELFF.

This chain links TRBV29-1 with TRBJ2-1; TRBD2 agrees at 12 bases. The CDR3 consists of 18 residues. Trimming removed 6 bases from V and 4 bases from J; junction bases left unmatched: 16. From germline, CDR1 is SQVTM and CDR2 ANQGSEA. CDR3 residues: CSVSSTASGGAFYNEQFF. For the CDR3, the DNA is TGCAGCGTCTCGAGTACTGCTAGCGGGGGGGCATTTTACAATGAGCAGTTCTTC.

The rearrangement joins TRBV7-2 to TRBJ2-5; 14 bases map to TRBD2. Trimming at V came to 5 bases and at J to 5 bases, leaving 10 bases not matched to a gene. There are 17 residues in the CDR3. From germline, CDR1 is SGHTA and CDR2 FQGNSA. The CDR3 sequence is CASSPGTSGSCQETQYF. As DNA, the CDR3 is TGTGCCAGCAGCCCAGGGACTAGCGGGAGCTGTCAGGAGACCCAGTACTTC. Based on the CDR3 plus reference TRBV7-2 and TRBJ2-5, the full variable domain is GAGVSQSPSNKVTEKGKDVELRCDPISGHTALYWYRQSLGQGLEFLIYFQGNSAPDKSGLPSDRFSAERTGGSVSTLTIQRTQQEDSAVYLCASSPGTSGSCQETQYFGPGTRLLVL.

The chain uses TRBV6-1 and TRBJ2-7, with TRBD1 identical over 7 bases. The CDR3 covers 19 residues. Germline values: CDR1 MNHNS, CDR2 SASEGT. V shed 2 bases, J shed 0 bases, and the junction held 16 bases outside the gene matches. For the CDR3, the DNA is TGTGCCAGCAGTGAAACGAACCCTACAGGGGTCCTTGTCTCCTACGAGCAGTACTTC. It translates to CASSETNPTGVLVSYEQYF.

The V call is TRBV30, the J call TRBJ2-1, with a possible D match to TRBD1 (6 bases). V shed 4 bases and J shed 3 bases, with 10 bases lying between them. This CDR3 is built from 13 residues. The germline CDR1 and CDR2 sequences are GTSNPN and SVGIG (reference sequence). This CDR3 reads CAWNEDSYNEQFF. The DNA of the CDR3 is TGTGCCTGGAACGAGGACAGCTACAATGAGCAGTTCTTC.

The chain uses TRBV7-6 and TRBJ1-2, with a tentative D call TRBD1 (5 bases). The CDR3 has 16 amino acids. V lost 4 bases, J lost 5 bases, and 20 bases lay in between. Germline CDR1 is SGHVS and CDR2 is FNYEAQ. Written as DNA, the CDR3 is TGTGCCAGCAGCTCGGACAAACGTCCCAACTTTTATGGCTACACCTTC. As protein: CASSSDKRPNFYGYTF. Full variable domain (rest looked up from reference TRBV7-6 and TRBJ1-2): GAGVSQSPRYKVTKRGQDVALRCDPISGHVSLYWYRQALGQGPEFLTYFNYEAQQDKSGLPNDRFSAERPEGSISTLTIQRTEQRDSAMYRCASSSDKRPNFYGYTFGSGTRLTVV.